Listed below are T cell receptor beta chains from one sample, sequenced in a study of shared clonotypes between healthy human individuals. Some clones are missing from TCRdb's copy, which holds only in-frame ones; the method was immunoSEQ multiplex PCR. The sample holds roughly 2.6 million clones, around nine tenths seen once. The sample comprised naive CD4+ T cells sorted from blood. Every receptor here comes from a man between 18 and 29 years old in good health. The CDR3 runs from the conserved cysteine through the conserved F or W. The order of the fields is D gene, clone size, V gene, J gene, CDR3 protein, CDR3 DNA. A D gene is named only where the DNA matches it firmly. Only part of the rows carry a size: once, few, many, or a class if the clone is expanded.

D gene: -
clone size: -
V gene: TRBV5-1
J gene: TRBJ2-5
CDR3 protein: CASSLVGTQETQYF
CDR3 DNA: TGCGCCAGCAGCTTGGTTGGGACACAAGAGACCCAGTACTTC

D gene: -
clone size: once
V gene: TRBV6-1
J gene: TRBJ2-7
CDR3 protein: CASSEQGLRYEQYF
CDR3 DNA: TGTGCCAGCAGTGAACAGGGTTTGCGCTACGAGCAGTACTTC

D gene: -
clone size: -
V gene: TRBV7-9
J gene: TRBJ1-6
CDR3 protein: CASSLFPSYNSPLHF
CDR3 DNA: TGTGCCAGCAGCTTGTTTCCCTCCTATAATTCACCCCTCCACTTT

D gene: -
clone size: -
V gene: TRBV29-1
J gene: TRBJ2-2
CDR3 protein: CSVERGENTGELFF
CDR3 DNA: TGCAGCGTTGAGCGTGGGGAGAACACCGGGGAGCTGTTTTTT

D gene: TRBD2
clone size: -
V gene: TRBV5-1
J gene: TRBJ2-7
CDR3 protein: CASSFLPGLAGGEGEQYF
CDR3 DNA: TGCGCCAGCAGCTTTCTTCCGGGACTAGCGGGAGGAGAGGGGGAGCAGTACTTC

D gene: TRBD2
clone size: -
V gene: TRBV6-6
J gene: TRBJ2-1
CDR3 protein: CASSPPSGGYNEQFF
CDR3 DNA: TGTGCCAGCAGTCCCCCTAGCGGGGGATACAATGAGCAGTTCTTC

D gene: -
clone size: -
V gene: TRBV25-1
J gene: TRBJ2-6
CDR3 protein: CASSEWSSGANVLTF
CDR3 DNA: TGTGCCAGCAGTGAATGGAGCTCTGGGGCCAACGTCCTGACTTTC

D gene: TRBD1
clone size: -
V gene: TRBV4-1
J gene: TRBJ1-1
CDR3 protein: CASSQDKAGGNTEAFF
CDR3 DNA: TGCGCCAGCAGCCAAGATAAGGCAGGGGGTAACACTGAAGCTTTCTTT

D gene: -
clone size: -
V gene: TRBV7-2
J gene: TRBJ2-5
CDR3 protein: CASSPQGRETQYF
CDR3 DNA: TGTGCCAGCAGCCCACAGGGTCGGGAGACCCAGTACTTC

D gene: TRBD1
clone size: -
V gene: TRBV18
J gene: TRBJ2-7
CDR3 protein: CASSPATGGEQYF
CDR3 DNA: TGTGCCAGCTCACCGGCCACAGGGGGCGAGCAGTACTTC

D gene: -
clone size: -
V gene: TRBV23-1
J gene: TRBJ2-2
CDR3 protein: CASSQSQTGHRGTGELFF
CDR3 DNA: TGCGCCAGCAGTCAATCCCAGACTGGACACCGAGGGACCGGGGAGCTGTTTTTT

D gene: -
clone size: -
V gene: TRBV29-1
J gene: TRBJ2-7
CDR3 protein: CSVAHYEQYF
CDR3 DNA: TGCAGCGTTGCCCACTACGAGCAGTACTTC

D gene: -
clone size: -
V gene: TRBV28
J gene: TRBJ1-2
CDR3 protein: CASSLSGVGYTF
CDR3 DNA: TGTGCCAGCAGTTTATCAGGGGTTGGCTACACCTTC

D gene: TRBD1
clone size: -
V gene: TRBV10-1
J gene: TRBJ2-2
CDR3 protein: CASSDQGAHTGELFF
CDR3 DNA: TGCGCCAGCAGCGACCAGGGGGCGCATACCGGGGAGCTGTTTTTT

D gene: TRBD1
clone size: -
V gene: TRBV6-1
J gene: TRBJ1-5
CDR3 protein: CASSPGTAGVQPQHF
CDR3 DNA: TGTGCCAGCAGTCCCGGGACAGCTGGCGTTCAGCCCCAGCATTTT

D gene: -
clone size: -
V gene: TRBV28
J gene: TRBJ1-5
CDR3 protein: CASSLTGGQPQHF
CDR3 DNA: TGTGCCAGCAGTTTAACGGGAGGTCAGCCCCAGCATTTT

D gene: -
clone size: -
V gene: TRBV20-1
J gene: TRBJ2-5
CDR3 protein: CSSGTKETQYF
CDR3 DNA: TGCTCCTCCGGGACAAAAGAGACCCAGTACTTC

D gene: -
clone size: once
V gene: TRBV28
J gene: TRBJ1-5
CDR3 protein: CASSLSGQPQHF
CDR3 DNA: TGTGCCAGCAGTTTATCCGGTCAGCCCCAGCATTTT

D gene: -
clone size: -
V gene: TRBV7-2
J gene: TRBJ1-1
CDR3 protein: CASSLGRQGGTEAFF
CDR3 DNA: TGTGCCAGCAGCTTAGGTCGGCAGGGCGGCACTGAAGCTTTCTTT

D gene: -
clone size: -
V gene: TRBV28
J gene: TRBJ1-5
CDR3 protein: CASSKWQPQHF
CDR3 DNA: TGTGCCAGCAGCAAGTGGCAGCCCCAGCATTTT

D gene: TRBD2
clone size: -
V gene: TRBV6-5
J gene: TRBJ2-5
CDR3 protein: CASSYSRRLAGTQYF
CDR3 DNA: TGTGCCAGCAGTTACTCGAGGCGGCTAGCGGGGACCCAGTACTTC

D gene: TRBD2
clone size: -
V gene: TRBV19
J gene: TRBJ2-1
CDR3 protein: CASRDQGLAGTDEQFF
CDR3 DNA: TGTGCCAGTAGGGACCAGGGACTAGCGGGAACGGATGAGCAGTTCTTC

D gene: TRBD1
clone size: -
V gene: TRBV25-1
J gene: TRBJ2-5
CDR3 protein: CASSVAGGRETQYF
CDR3 DNA: TGTGCCAGCAGTGTAGCAGGGGGCCGAGAGACCCAGTACTTC

D gene: -
clone size: -
V gene: TRBV5-1
J gene: TRBJ2-2
CDR3 protein: CASSLDEGDTGELFF
CDR3 DNA: TGCGCCAGCAGCTTGGATGAGGGAGACACCGGGGAGCTGTTTTTT

D gene: -
clone size: -
V gene: TRBV20-1
J gene: TRBJ2-1
CDR3 protein: CSARAYNEQFF
CDR3 DNA: TGCAGTGCTAGAGCATACAATGAGCAGTTCTTC

D gene: -
clone size: -
V gene: TRBV13
J gene: TRBJ2-2
CDR3 protein: CASSLGDRNTGELFF
CDR3 DNA: TGTGCCAGCAGCTTAGGAGACAGGAACACCGGGGAGCTGTTTTTT

D gene: TRBD1
clone size: once
V gene: TRBV2
J gene: TRBJ2-2
CDR3 protein: CASSDSPWVPRDRGAGELFF
CDR3 DNA: TGTGCCAGCAGTGACTCCCCGTGGGTACCCCGGGACAGGGGTGCCGGGGAGCTGTTTTTT

D gene: -
clone size: -
V gene: TRBV7-8
J gene: TRBJ2-7
CDR3 protein: CASSLAIQGPSEQYF
CDR3 DNA: TGTGCCAGCAGCTTAGCGATCCAGGGACCCTCCGAGCAGTACTTC

D gene: -
clone size: -
V gene: TRBV5-5
J gene: TRBJ1-5
CDR3 protein: CASSPGQPNQPQHF
CDR3 DNA: TGTGCCAGCAGCCCCGGACAGCCCAATCAGCCCCAGCATTTT

D gene: -
clone size: -
V gene: TRBV5-4
J gene: TRBJ2-1
CDR3 protein: CASSLEVAGPQFF
CDR3 DNA: TGTGCCAGCAGCTTGGAAGTAGCCGGGCCGCAGTTCTTC

D gene: TRBD1
clone size: -
V gene: TRBV18
J gene: TRBJ1-3
CDR3 protein: CASSPPPGGTGNTIYF
CDR3 DNA: TGTGCCAGCTCACCACCGCCAGGGGGGACTGGAAACACCATATATTTT

D gene: TRBD1
clone size: -
V gene: TRBV7-8
J gene: TRBJ2-5
CDR3 protein: CASSSGQGAQETQYF
CDR3 DNA: TGTGCCAGCAGCTCGGGACAGGGGGCCCAAGAGACCCAGTACTTC

D gene: -
clone size: -
V gene: TRBV18
J gene: TRBJ2-2
CDR3 protein: CASSPRQGGTGELFF
CDR3 DNA: TGTGCCAGCTCACCACGACAGGGAGGCACCGGGGAGCTGTTTTTT

D gene: TRBD1
clone size: -
V gene: TRBV29-1
J gene: TRBJ2-7
CDR3 protein: CSVSTGGNSYEQYF
CDR3 DNA: TGCAGCGTGTCGACAGGGGGGAACTCCTACGAGCAGTACTTC

D gene: -
clone size: -
V gene: TRBV30
J gene: TRBJ1-5
CDR3 protein: CAWSLQGNQPQHF
CDR3 DNA: TGTGCCTGGAGTCTTCAGGGGAATCAGCCCCAGCATTTT

D gene: -
clone size: -
V gene: TRBV5-1
J gene: TRBJ2-7
CDR3 protein: CASSLRGRGHEQYF
CDR3 DNA: TGCGCCAGCAGCTTGCGAGGCAGGGGCCACGAGCAGTACTTC

D gene: TRBD1
clone size: -
V gene: TRBV30
J gene: TRBJ2-6
CDR3 protein: CAWSQTGAGANVLTF
CDR3 DNA: TGTGCCTGGAGTCAGACAGGGGCTGGGGCCAACGTCCTGACTTTC

D gene: -
clone size: -
V gene: TRBV10-3
J gene: TRBJ1-1
CDR3 protein: CAFSELLTEAFF
CDR3 DNA: TGTGCCTTCAGTGAATTGTTGACTGAAGCTTTCTTT

D gene: TRBD2
clone size: once
V gene: TRBV29-1
J gene: TRBJ2-1
CDR3 protein: CSVGIGGTSGTLSYNEQFF
CDR3 DNA: TGCAGCGTTGGCATTGGGGGGACTAGCGGGACCCTCTCCTACAATGAGCAGTTCTTC

D gene: -
clone size: -
V gene: TRBV6-5
J gene: TRBJ2-1
CDR3 protein: CASSYGILDPPNEQFF
CDR3 DNA: TGTGCCAGCAGTTACGGGATTCTAGACCCCCCCAATGAGCAGTTCTTC

D gene: -
clone size: -
V gene: TRBV19
J gene: TRBJ2-7
CDR3 protein: CASSIAYSSYEQYF
CDR3 DNA: TGTGCCAGTAGTATAGCCTATAGCTCCTACGAGCAGTACTTC

D gene: -
clone size: -
V gene: TRBV27
J gene: TRBJ2-3
CDR3 protein: CASSFASGTDTQYF
CDR3 DNA: TGTGCCAGCAGTTTTGCTAGCGGCACAGATACGCAGTATTTT

D gene: TRBD1
clone size: -
V gene: TRBV19
J gene: TRBJ2-5
CDR3 protein: CASSGQPQGAETQYF
CDR3 DNA: TGTGCCAGTAGTGGCCAGCCACAGGGGGCAGAGACCCAGTACTTC

D gene: -
clone size: -
V gene: TRBV6-6
J gene: TRBJ2-7
CDR3 protein: CASSTGNNYEQYF
CDR3 DNA: TGTGCCAGCAGCACAGGGAATAATTACGAGCAGTACTTC

D gene: -
clone size: -
V gene: TRBV11-3
J gene: TRBJ2-3
CDR3 protein: CASSSRDTNTDTQYF
CDR3 DNA: TGTGCCAGCAGTTCGCGGGACACCAACACAGATACGCAGTATTTT

D gene: -
clone size: -
V gene: TRBV5-1
J gene: TRBJ2-1
CDR3 protein: CASSWEIQANEQFF
CDR3 DNA: TGCGCCAGCAGCTGGGAGATACAGGCCAATGAGCAGTTCTTC

D gene: -
clone size: -
V gene: TRBV5-1
J gene: TRBJ2-7
CDR3 protein: CASSPGGHYEQYF
CDR3 DNA: TGCGCCAGCAGCCCCGGGGGACATTACGAGCAGTACTTC

D gene: -
clone size: -
V gene: TRBV9
J gene: TRBJ2-3
CDR3 protein: CASSVGVSTDTQYF
CDR3 DNA: TGTGCCAGCAGCGTAGGGGTGAGCACAGATACGCAGTATTTT

D gene: -
clone size: once
V gene: TRBV2
J gene: TRBJ2-7
CDR3 protein: CASSDRAVSYEQYF
CDR3 DNA: TGTGCCAGCAGTGACAGGGCTGTCTCCTACGAGCAGTACTTC

D gene: -
clone size: once
V gene: TRBV19
J gene: TRBJ1-3
CDR3 protein: CACIAGNTIYF
CDR3 DNA: TGTGCCTGTATTGCAGGAAACACCATATATTTT

D gene: -
clone size: -
V gene: TRBV7-3
J gene: TRBJ1-3
CDR3 protein: CASSLRGSGNTIYF
CDR3 DNA: TGTGCCAGCAGCTTACGGGGCTCTGGAAACACCATATATTTT